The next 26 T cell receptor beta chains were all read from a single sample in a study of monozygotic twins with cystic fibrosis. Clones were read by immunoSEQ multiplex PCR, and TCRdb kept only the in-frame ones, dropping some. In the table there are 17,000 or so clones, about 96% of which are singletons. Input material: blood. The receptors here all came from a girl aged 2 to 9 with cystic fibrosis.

The CDR3 region is CAWSYTYEQYF. The CDR3 DNA reads TGTGCCTGGAGTTACACCTACGAGCAGTACTTC. The rearrangement links TRBV30 to TRBJ2-7; D call uncertain. Per germline, CDR1 GTSNPN and CDR2 SVGIG (reference sequence). The V and J ends lost 2 bases and 2 bases respectively, with 4 bases between them. This CDR3 region has 11 residues. Full variable domain (rest looked up from reference TRBV30 and TRBJ2-7): SQTIHQWPATLVQPVGSPLSLECTVEGTSNPNLYWYRQAAGRGLQLLFYSVGIGQISSEVPQNLSASRPQDRQFILSSKKLLLSDSGFYLCAWSYTYEQYFGPGTRLTVT.

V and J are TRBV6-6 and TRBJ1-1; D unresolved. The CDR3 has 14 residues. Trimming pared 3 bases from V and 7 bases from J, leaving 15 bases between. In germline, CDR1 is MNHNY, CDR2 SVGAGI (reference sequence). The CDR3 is CASSYNWEIGEAFF. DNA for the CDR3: TGTGCCAGCAGTTATAACTGGGAGATCGGTGAAGCTTTCTTT.

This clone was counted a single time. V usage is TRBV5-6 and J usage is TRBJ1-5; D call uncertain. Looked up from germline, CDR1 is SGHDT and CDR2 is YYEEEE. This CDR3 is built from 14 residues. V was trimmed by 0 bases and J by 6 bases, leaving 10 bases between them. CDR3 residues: CASSLVGFGQPQHF. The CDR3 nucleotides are TGTGCCAGCAGCTTGGTGGGGTTCGGTCAGCCCCAGCATTTT. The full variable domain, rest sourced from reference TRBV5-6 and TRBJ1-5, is DAGVTQSPTHLIKTRGQQVTLRCSPKSGHDTVSWYQQALGQGPQFIFQYYEEEERQRGNFPDRFSGHQFPNYSSELNVNALLLGDSALYLCASSLVGFGQPQHFGDGTRLSIL.

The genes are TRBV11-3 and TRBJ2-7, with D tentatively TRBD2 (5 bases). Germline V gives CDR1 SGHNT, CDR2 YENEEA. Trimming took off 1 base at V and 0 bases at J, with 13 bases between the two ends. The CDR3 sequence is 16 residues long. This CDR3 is CASSLAPSTGSYEQYF. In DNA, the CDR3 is TGTGCCAGCAGCTTAGCGCCTAGCACTGGCTCCTACGAGCAGTACTTC.

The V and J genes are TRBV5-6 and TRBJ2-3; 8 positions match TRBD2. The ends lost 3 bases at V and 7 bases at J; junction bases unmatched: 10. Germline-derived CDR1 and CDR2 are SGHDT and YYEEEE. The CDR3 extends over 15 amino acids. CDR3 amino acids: CASSSSGGPLNTQYF. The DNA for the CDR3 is TGTGCCAGCAGCTCCAGCGGGGGACCACTTAATACGCAGTATTTT.

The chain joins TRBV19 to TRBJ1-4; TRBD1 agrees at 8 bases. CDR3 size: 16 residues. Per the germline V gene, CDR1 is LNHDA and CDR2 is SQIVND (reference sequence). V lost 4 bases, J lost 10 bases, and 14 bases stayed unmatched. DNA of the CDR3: TGTGCCAGTAGTACCCTCAGTTTAGGGACAGGCGGAAAACTGTTTTTT. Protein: CASSTLSLGTGGKLFF. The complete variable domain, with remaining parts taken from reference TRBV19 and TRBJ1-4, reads DGGITQSPKYLFRKEGQNVTLSCEQNLNHDAMYWYRQDPGQGLRLIYYSQIVNDFQKGDIAEGYSVSREKKESFPLTVTSAQKNPTAFYLCASSTLSLGTGGKLFFGSGTQLSVL.

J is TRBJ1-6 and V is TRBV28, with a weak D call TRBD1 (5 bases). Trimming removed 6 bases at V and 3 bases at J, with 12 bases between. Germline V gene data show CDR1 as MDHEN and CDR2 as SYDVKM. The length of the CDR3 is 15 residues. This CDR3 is CASRTRDHYNSPLHF. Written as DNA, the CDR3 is TGTGCCAGCAGAACCCGGGACCACTATAATTCACCCCTCCACTTT.

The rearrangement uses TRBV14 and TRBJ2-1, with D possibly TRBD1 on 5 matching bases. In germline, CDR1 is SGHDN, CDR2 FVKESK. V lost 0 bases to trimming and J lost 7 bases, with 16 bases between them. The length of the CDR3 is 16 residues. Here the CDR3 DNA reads TGTGCCAGCAGCCAAGAACTCCTAGTAGGGGTAAATGAGCAGTTCTTC. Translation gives CASSQELLVGVNEQFF.

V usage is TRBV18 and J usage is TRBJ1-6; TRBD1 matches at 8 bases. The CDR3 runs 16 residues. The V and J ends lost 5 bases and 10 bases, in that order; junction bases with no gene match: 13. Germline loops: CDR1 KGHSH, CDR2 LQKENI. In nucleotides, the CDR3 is TGTGCCAGCTCATTCCAGAACCCAGGGGGCGTCTCACCCCTCCACTTT. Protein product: CASSFQNPGGVSPLHF.

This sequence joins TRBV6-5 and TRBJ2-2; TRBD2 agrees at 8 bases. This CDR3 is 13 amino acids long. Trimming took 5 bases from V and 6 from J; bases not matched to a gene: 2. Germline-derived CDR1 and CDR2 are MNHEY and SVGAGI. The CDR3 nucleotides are TGTGCCAGCAGTCCGGGGGGGCCCGGGGAGCTGTTTTTT. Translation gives CASSPGGPGELFF.

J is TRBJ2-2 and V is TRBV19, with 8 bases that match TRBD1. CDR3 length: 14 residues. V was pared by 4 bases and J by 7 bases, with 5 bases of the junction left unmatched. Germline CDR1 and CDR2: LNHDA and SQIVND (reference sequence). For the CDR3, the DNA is TGTGCCAGTAGTACTCAGGGGGCGGTCGGGGAGCTGTTTTTT. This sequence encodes CASSTQGAVGELFF.

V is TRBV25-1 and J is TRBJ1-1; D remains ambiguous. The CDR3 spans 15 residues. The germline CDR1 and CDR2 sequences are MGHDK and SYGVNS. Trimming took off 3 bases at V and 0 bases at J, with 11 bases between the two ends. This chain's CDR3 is CASSDFSVMNTEAFF. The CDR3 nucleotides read TGTGCCAGCAGTGATTTCTCCGTAATGAACACTGAAGCTTTCTTT. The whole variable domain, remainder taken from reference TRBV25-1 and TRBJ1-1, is EADIYQTPRYLVIGTGKKITLECSQTMGHDKMYWYQQDPGMELHLIHYSYGVNSTEKGDLSSESTVSRIRTEHFPLTLESARPSHTSQYLCASSDFSVMNTEAFFGQGTRLTVV.

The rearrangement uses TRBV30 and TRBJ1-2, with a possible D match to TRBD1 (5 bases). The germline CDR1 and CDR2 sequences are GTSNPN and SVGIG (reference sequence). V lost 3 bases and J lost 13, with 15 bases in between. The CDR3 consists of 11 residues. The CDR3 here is CAWSAEQVFTF. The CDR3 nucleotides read TGTGCCTGGAGCGCAGAACAGGTTTTCACCTTC.

The CDR3 spells CASSPGTNPSEQYF. Here the CDR3 DNA reads TGTGCCAGCAGCCCCGGGACCAACCCTTCCGAGCAGTACTTC. This sequence joins TRBV13 and TRBJ2-5; TRBD1 or TRBD2 may be the D gene (5 bases each). The J call is in doubt because the DNA end fits TRBJ2-7 better. The CDR3 consists of 14 residues. The V gene's germline CDR1 is PRHDT and CDR2 FYEKMQ (reference sequence).

Here the CDR3 reads CASSLNRRGGNTIYF. The DNA of the CDR3 is TGTGCCAGCAGCTTAAACAGACGTGGTGGAAACACCATATATTTT. The chain links TRBV11-3 to TRBJ1-3; D is ambiguous. The CDR3 is 15 amino acids. The germline V and J ends were trimmed by 2 bases and 3 bases, with 11 bases remaining between them. In germline, CDR1 is SGHNT, CDR2 YENEEA. The variable domain in full, with the rest retrieved from reference TRBV11-3 and TRBJ1-3, is EAGVVQSPRYKIIEKKQPVAFWCNPISGHNTLYWYLQNLGQGPELLIRYENEEAVDDSQLPKDRFSAERLKGVDSTLKIQPAELGDSAVYLCASSLNRRGGNTIYFGEGSWLTVV.

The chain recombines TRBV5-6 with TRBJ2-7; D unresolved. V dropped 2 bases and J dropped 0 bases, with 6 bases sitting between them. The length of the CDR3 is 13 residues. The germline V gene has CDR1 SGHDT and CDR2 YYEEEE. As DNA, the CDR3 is TGTGCCAGCAGCTTTTCAGGCTCCTACGAGCAGTACTTC. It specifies CASSFSGSYEQYF.

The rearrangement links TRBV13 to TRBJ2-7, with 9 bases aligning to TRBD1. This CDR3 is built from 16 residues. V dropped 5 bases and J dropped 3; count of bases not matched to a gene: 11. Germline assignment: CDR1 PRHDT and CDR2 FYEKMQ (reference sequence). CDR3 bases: TGTGCCAGCAGCCCGAGGACGGGGACAGGGATCTACGAGCAGTACTTC. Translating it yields CASSPRTGTGIYEQYF.

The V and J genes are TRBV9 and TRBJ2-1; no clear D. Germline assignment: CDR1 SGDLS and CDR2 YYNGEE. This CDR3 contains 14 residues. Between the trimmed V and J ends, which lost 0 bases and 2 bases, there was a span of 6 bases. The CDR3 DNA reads TGTGCCAGCAGCGTAGGAATGACCTACAATGAGCAGTTCTTC. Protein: CASSVGMTYNEQFF.

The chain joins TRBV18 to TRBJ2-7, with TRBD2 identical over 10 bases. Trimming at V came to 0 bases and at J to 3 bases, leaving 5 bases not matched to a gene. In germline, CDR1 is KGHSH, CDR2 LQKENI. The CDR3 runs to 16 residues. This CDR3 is CASSPPSGGRNYEQYF. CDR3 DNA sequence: TGTGCCAGCTCACCACCTAGCGGGGGGCGCAACTACGAGCAGTACTTC.

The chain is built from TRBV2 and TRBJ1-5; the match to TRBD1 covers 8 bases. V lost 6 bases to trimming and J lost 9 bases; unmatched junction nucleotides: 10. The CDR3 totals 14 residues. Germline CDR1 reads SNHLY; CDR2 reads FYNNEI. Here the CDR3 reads CASSDRGAVWPQHF. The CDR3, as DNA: TGTGCCAGCAGCGACAGGGGTGCGGTTTGGCCCCAGCATTTT.

CDR3: CASSLGQSSYGYTF. CDR3 DNA sequence: TGTGCCAGCAGCTTGGGACAGTCTTCCTATGGCTACACCTTC. The chain is built from TRBV5-6 and TRBJ1-2; tentative D call: TRBD1 (5 bases). Germline V gene data show CDR1 as SGHDT and CDR2 as YYEEEE. V was clipped by 0 bases and J by 4 bases, with 10 bases between them. CDR3 length: 14 residues.

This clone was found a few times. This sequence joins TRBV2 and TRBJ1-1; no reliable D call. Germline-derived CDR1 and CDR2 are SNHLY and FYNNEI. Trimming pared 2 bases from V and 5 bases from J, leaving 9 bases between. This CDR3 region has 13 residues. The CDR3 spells CASSELGGTEAFF. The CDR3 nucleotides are TGTGCCAGCAGTGAATTGGGTGGGACTGAAGCTTTCTTT.

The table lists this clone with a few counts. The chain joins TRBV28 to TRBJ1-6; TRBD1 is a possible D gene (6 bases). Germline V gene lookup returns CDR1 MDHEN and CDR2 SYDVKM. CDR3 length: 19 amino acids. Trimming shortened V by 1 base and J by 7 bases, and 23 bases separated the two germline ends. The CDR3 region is CASSLSFGGTRGPNSPLHF. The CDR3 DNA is TGTGCCAGCAGTTTATCGTTTGGGGGGACACGGGGGCCAAATTCACCCCTCCACTTT. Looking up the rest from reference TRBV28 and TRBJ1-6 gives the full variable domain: DVKVTQSSRYLVKRTGEKVFLECVQDMDHENMFWYRQDPGLGLRLIYFSYDVKMKEKGDIPEGYSVSREKKERFSLILESASTNQTSMYLCASSLSFGGTRGPNSPLHFGNGTRLTVT.

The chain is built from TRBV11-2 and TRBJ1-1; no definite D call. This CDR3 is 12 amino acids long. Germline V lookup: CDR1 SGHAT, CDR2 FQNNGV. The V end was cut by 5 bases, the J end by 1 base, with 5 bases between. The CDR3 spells CASSTQNTEAFF. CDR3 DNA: TGTGCCAGCAGCACACAGAACACTGAAGCTTTCTTT.

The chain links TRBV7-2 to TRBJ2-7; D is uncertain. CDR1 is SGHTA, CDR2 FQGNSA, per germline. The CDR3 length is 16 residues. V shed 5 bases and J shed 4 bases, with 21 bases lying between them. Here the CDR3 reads CASSASGPSVGYEQYF. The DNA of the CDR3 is TGTGCCAGCAGCGCGTCCGGGCCCAGCGTAGGATACGAGCAGTACTTC.

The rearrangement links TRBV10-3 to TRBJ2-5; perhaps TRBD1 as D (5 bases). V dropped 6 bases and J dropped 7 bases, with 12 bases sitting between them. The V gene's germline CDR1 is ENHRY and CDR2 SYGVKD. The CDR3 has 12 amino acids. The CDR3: CAIRTVPGTQYF. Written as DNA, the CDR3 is TGTGCCATCAGGACAGTTCCGGGGACCCAGTACTTC.